The 28 T cell receptor beta chains below were found in one sample sequenced in a study of blood T cell repertoires in COVID-19. Profiled with immunoSEQ multiplex PCR; TCRdb holds only in-frame clones, not every one. The sample carries 250,000 to 300,000 clones, 75% to 90% recorded once. Sequences were obtained from peripheral blood. The receptor source for this set is a woman in her 70s with acute or convalescent COVID-19.

The CDR3, as DNA: TGTGCCAGTAGGAGAGGACAGGGGGCAGATACGCAGTATTTT. It yields the protein CASRRGQGADTQYF. This sequence joins TRBV19 and TRBJ2-3; 10 nucleotides match TRBD1. Losses at the gene ends were 6 bases for V and 4 bases for J; bases not matched to a gene: 4. Germline CDR1 reads LNHDA; CDR2 reads SQIVND (reference sequence). The CDR3 totals 14 residues. The full variable domain, rest sourced from reference TRBV19 and TRBJ2-3, is DGGITQSPKYLFRKEGQNVTLSCEQNLNHDAMYWYRQDPGQGLRLIYYSQIVNDFQKGDIAEGYSVSREKKESFPLTVTSAQKNPTAFYLCASRRGQGADTQYFGPGTRLTVL.

V usage is TRBV30 and J usage is TRBJ2-1, with D possibly TRBD1 on 5 matching bases. The CDR3 totals 12 residues. The V end was cut by 1 base, the J end by 9 bases, with 10 bases between. The germline V gene has CDR1 GTSNPN and CDR2 SVGIG (reference sequence). The CDR3 loop is CAWSGLGVEQFF. As DNA, the CDR3 is TGTGCCTGGAGTGGCCTAGGGGTTGAGCAGTTCTTC.

This clone was seen once. The rearrangement uses TRBV7-9 and TRBJ2-2; 11 bases map to TRBD2. The CDR3 contains 15 residues. Germline V gene lookup returns CDR1 SEHNR and CDR2 FQNEAQ (reference sequence). V trimming: 3 bases; J trimming: 7 bases; junction bases outside the gene matches: 4. DNA for the CDR3: TGTGCCAGCAGCTTCGGGACTAGCGGAAGCGGGGAGCTGTTTTTT. Translating it yields CASSFGTSGSGELFF.

The rearrangement links TRBV5-1 to TRBJ2-5; D is possibly TRBD2 (5 bases). V lost 3 bases to trimming and J lost 1 base, with 13 bases between them. Per germline, CDR1 SGHRS and CDR2 YFSETQ. CDR3 size: 15 residues. The DNA of the CDR3 is TGCGCCAGCAGCTCGGGGTCGGGGTCCCAAGAGACCCAGTACTTC. It is translated as CASSSGSGSQETQYF.

This clone appeared a few times. This sequence joins TRBV19 and TRBJ2-1, with 7 bases identical to TRBD2. Germline values: CDR1 LNHDA, CDR2 SQIVND (reference sequence). The CDR3 consists of 17 residues. With V trimmed by 1 base and J by 3 bases, 9 bases remained unmatched. Here the CDR3 reads CASSIGPTSLLYNEQFF. The CDR3 DNA reads TGTGCCAGTAGTATAGGTCCGACTAGCCTCCTCTACAATGAGCAGTTCTTC.

The rearrangement joins TRBV6-4 to TRBJ1-5, with D unclear. Germline values: CDR1 MRHNA, CDR2 SNTAGT. The germline V and J ends were trimmed by 0 bases and 9 bases, with 9 bases remaining between them. The CDR3 loop spans 13 amino acids. In nucleotides, the CDR3 is TGTGCCAGCAGTGACTCGAACGGTTCGCCCCAGCATTTT. Translation gives CASSDSNGSPQHF.

This clone occurred once. This rearrangement joins TRBV30 to TRBJ2-4, with D tentatively TRBD1 (5 bases). This CDR3 has 12 amino acids. Trimming cost V 5 bases and J 8 bases, with 13 bases left between them. Germline CDR1 is GTSNPN and CDR2 is SVGIG (reference sequence). The CDR3 bases are TGTGCCTGGGGACACGATTCGGACATTCAGTACTTC. Protein: CAWGHDSDIQYF.

V is TRBV5-1 and J is TRBJ2-5; 7 bases align to TRBD2. The ends lost 0 bases at V and 5 bases at J; junction bases unmatched: 4. The CDR3 is made up of 14 amino acids. Per germline, CDR1 SGHRS and CDR2 YFSETQ. CDR3 amino acids: CASSLAWTRETQYF. For the CDR3, the DNA is TGCGCCAGCAGCTTGGCCTGGACTAGGGAGACCCAGTACTTC. The full variable domain, its missing parts supplied by reference TRBV5-1 and TRBJ2-5, is KAGVTQTPRYLIKTRGQQVTLSCSPISGHRSVSWYQQTPGQGLQFLFEYFSETQRNKGNFPGRFSGRQFSNSRSEMNVSTLELGDSALYLCASSLAWTRETQYFGPGTRLLVL.

The J gene is TRBJ1-2, the V gene TRBV19; TRBD1 might be the D (6 bases). V was cut by 7 bases and J by 7 bases, with 25 bases left in between. The CDR3 covers 16 residues. Looked up from germline, CDR1 is LNHDA and CDR2 is SQIVND (reference sequence). The CDR3 sequence: CASTEEHVGARSGYTF. The CDR3, as DNA: TGTGCCAGTACCGAAGAACACGTGGGGGCCAGGAGTGGCTACACCTTC.

The J gene is TRBJ1-4, the V gene TRBV23-1; D unclear. TRBV23-1 is marked as an open reading frame, function uncertain. This CDR3 has 19 residues. Between the trimmed V and J ends, which lost 6 bases and 6 bases, there was a span of 29 bases. CDR3 loop: CASSPGPGKERVTDEKLFF. The DNA for the CDR3 is TGCGCCAGCAGCCCTGGACCGGGCAAGGAGAGGGTTACTGATGAAAAACTGTTTTTT.

CDR3 sequence (DNA): TGTGCCAGCAGTCAAGACAGGGGGAACACTGAAGCTTTCTTT. Protein sequence: CASSQDRGNTEAFF. J is TRBJ1-1 and V is TRBV2, with TRBD1 identical over 8 bases. J lost 1 base, V lost 5 bases, and 3 bases had no gene match. The CDR3 runs to 14 residues. Germline V CDR1 and CDR2: SNHLY, FYNNEI. The variable domain in full, completed from reference TRBV2 and TRBJ1-1, reads EPEVTQTPSHQVTQMGQEVILRCVPISNHLYFYWYRQILGQKVEFLVSFYNNEISEKSEIFDDQFSVERPDGSNFTLKIRSTKLEDSAMYFCASSQDRGNTEAFFGQGTRLTVV.

The rearrangement joins TRBV7-9 to TRBJ2-1; the D is unclear. Germline V lookup: CDR1 SEHNR, CDR2 FQNEAQ (reference sequence). The CDR3 length is 15 residues. With 1 base removed from V and 4 bases from J, the gap between germline ends came to 11 bases. CDR3 region: CASSLGAHRYNEQFF. The CDR3 DNA reads as TGTGCCAGCAGCTTAGGGGCACATCGGTACAATGAGCAGTTCTTC.

The CDR3 sequence: CASSQGTEAFF. CDR3 in DNA: TGTGCCAGCAGTCAGGGGACTGAAGCTTTCTTT. The chain combines TRBV6-5 with TRBJ1-1; possibly TRBD1 for D (6 bases). The CDR3 loop spans 11 amino acids. Germline values: CDR1 MNHEY, CDR2 SVGAGI. Trimming left V 5 bases short and J 5 bases short, with 6 bases between.

The chain is built from TRBV5-4 and TRBJ1-5; TRBD1 is a possible D gene (5 bases). CDR3 length equals 13 residues. Trimming removed 4 bases at V and 7 bases at J, with 12 bases between. Per the germline V gene, CDR1 is SGHNT and CDR2 is YYREEE (reference sequence). The CDR3 DNA sequence: TGTGCCAGCAGCCGGGGGGGGAACCAGCCCCAGCATTTT. This sequence encodes CASSRGGNQPQHF.

Regarding this clone: Other DNA variants within this sample encode the same CDR3. The chain combines TRBV15 with TRBJ1-2; possible D gene TRBD1, 5 bases. Per germline, CDR1 LNHNV and CDR2 YYDKDF (reference sequence). CDR3 length: 12 residues. V was clipped by 8 bases and J by 1 base, with 8 bases between them. CDR3 sequence reads: CATGQGNYGYTF. CDR3 bases: TGTGCCACCGGGCAGGGTAACTATGGCTACACCTTC.

The rearrangement links TRBV3-1 (or the pseudogene TRBV3-2) to TRBJ2-5, with 13 bases matching TRBD2. This CDR3 contains 16 residues. Germline V gene data show CDR1 as LGHDT and CDR2 as YNNKEL (reference sequence). V lost 4 bases and J lost 7; bases outside the gene matches: 9. CDR3 nucleotide sequence: TGTGCCAGCAGCCTCGGACTAGCGGGGGTCGGGGGGACCCAGTACTTC. Its translation is CASSLGLAGVGGTQYF.

The chain employs TRBV30 and TRBJ1-2; D is undetermined. The CDR3 has 13 amino acids. From germline, CDR1 is GTSNPN and CDR2 SVGIG (reference sequence). V lost 0 bases to trimming and J lost 0 bases, with 5 bases between them. The CDR3 protein is CAWSVGPNYGYTF. In DNA, the CDR3 is TGTGCCTGGAGTGTGGGCCCTAACTATGGCTACACCTTC.

J is TRBJ2-4 and V is TRBV6-6; D may be TRBD1 (6 bases). The length of the CDR3 is 13 residues. Looked up from germline, CDR1 is MNHNY and CDR2 is SVGAGI (reference sequence). Trimming took 6 bases from V and 5 from J, leaving 11 bases between them. CDR3 sequence (DNA): TGTGCCAGCAGGAACAGGGTGGAAAACATTCAGTACTTC. Encoded protein: CASRNRVENIQYF.

This clone showed up just a few times. DNA of the CDR3: TGTGCCAGCAGCCACTGGGGAGAAGGCTACACCTTC. Translating it yields CASSHWGEGYTF. This chain joins TRBV3-1 (or the pseudogene TRBV3-2) and TRBJ1-2; D is ambiguous. The V gene's germline CDR1 is LGHDT and CDR2 YNNKEL (reference sequence). The V end lost 3 bases, the J end lost 8 bases, and 10 bases lay between the germline ends. The CDR3 is 12 residues long.

The chain uses TRBV18 and TRBJ1-2, with 8 bases identical to TRBD1. Germline assignment: CDR1 KGHSH and CDR2 LQKENI. The CDR3 totals 16 residues. With 3 bases clipped from V and 1 base from J, the junction kept 7 bases outside the gene matches. CDR3 sequence (DNA): TGTGCCAGCTCACCCGGACCAGGGGGCCTTAACTATGGCTACACCTTC. It encodes CASSPGPGGLNYGYTF.

The gene calls are TRBV6-5 and TRBJ2-7; TRBD1 matches at 8 bases. The V gene end was trimmed by 0 bases and the J gene end by 5 bases; junction bases not matched to a gene: 6. CDR1 is MNHEY and CDR2 is SVGAGI in the germline V gene. The length of the CDR3 is 15 residues. The CDR3 is CASSYSSGGGHEQYF. CDR3 DNA sequence: TGTGCCAGCAGTTACTCGTCAGGGGGCGGGCACGAGCAGTACTTC.

CDR3 coding DNA: TGCGCCAGCAGAGGACGACAGACCTACAATGAGCAGTTCTTC. Protein sequence: CASRGRQTYNEQFF. The rearrangement links TRBV10-2 to TRBJ2-1; perhaps TRBD1 as D (5 bases). The V gene lost 6 bases and the J gene lost 2 bases, with 11 bases spanning the gap. The CDR3 has 14 residues. CDR1 and CDR2 (germline): WSHSY, SAAADI.

The chain joins TRBV29-1 to TRBJ2-7, with 10 bases fitting TRBD1. Germline V gene lookup returns CDR1 SQVTM and CDR2 ANQGSEA. The V gene end was trimmed by 3 bases and the J gene end by 6 bases; junction bases not matched to a gene: 8. The CDR3 extends over 14 amino acids. CDR3 loop: CSVEGTGAVVEQYF. DNA for the CDR3: TGCAGCGTTGAGGGGACAGGGGCGGTAGTCGAGCAGTACTTC.

V and J are TRBV5-1 and TRBJ2-3; 12 bases line up with TRBD2. Germline-derived CDR1 and CDR2 are SGHRS and YFSETQ. The CDR3 loop spans 16 amino acids. The V segment lost 2 bases and the J segment 4 bases; nucleotides outside the gene matches: 5. DNA of the CDR3: TGCGCCAGCAGCTTAACTAGCGGGGGGTTGGCAGATACGCAGTATTTT. It codes for CASSLTSGGLADTQYF.

The chain is built from TRBV5-1 and TRBJ2-5; 7 bases fit TRBD2. CDR3 length equals 14 residues. CDR1 is SGHRS and CDR2 is YFSETQ in the germline V gene. V lost 3 bases, J lost 5 bases, and 7 bases stayed unmatched. This CDR3 reads CASSSGRGGETQYF. The DNA for the CDR3 is TGCGCCAGCAGCTCGGGAAGGGGAGGGGAGACCCAGTACTTC.

This clone was found a few times. This rearrangement joins TRBV4-1 to TRBJ1-2; D unresolved. CDR3 length: 14 amino acids. The V gene lost 0 bases and the J gene lost 4 bases, with 9 bases spanning the gap. Looked up from germline, CDR1 is MGHRA and CDR2 is YSYEKL. This CDR3 reads CASSQEEGSYGYTF. As DNA, the CDR3 is TGCGCCAGCAGCCAAGAGGAGGGAAGCTATGGCTACACCTTC.

J is TRBJ2-1 and V is TRBV19; TRBD2 matches 9 bases. The length of the CDR3 is 20 residues. Per the germline V gene, CDR1 is LNHDA and CDR2 is SQIVND (reference sequence). The V and J ends lost 1 base and 0 bases, in that order; junction bases with no gene match: 13. DNA for the CDR3: TGTGCCAGTAGTATAGGACAGCGGGGGGACTTCATGAGCTCCTACAATGAGCAGTTCTTC. It is translated as CASSIGQRGDFMSSYNEQFF.

CDR3 protein: CASSPTSGSYNEQFF. The CDR3 DNA reads as TGCGCCAGCAGCCCGACTAGCGGGTCCTACAATGAGCAGTTCTTC. V usage is TRBV5-1 and J usage is TRBJ2-1; 10 positions match TRBD2. The CDR3 sequence is 15 residues long. Germline lookup yields CDR1 SGHRS and CDR2 YFSETQ. V lost 4 bases to trimming and J lost 1 base; unmatched junction nucleotides: 2.